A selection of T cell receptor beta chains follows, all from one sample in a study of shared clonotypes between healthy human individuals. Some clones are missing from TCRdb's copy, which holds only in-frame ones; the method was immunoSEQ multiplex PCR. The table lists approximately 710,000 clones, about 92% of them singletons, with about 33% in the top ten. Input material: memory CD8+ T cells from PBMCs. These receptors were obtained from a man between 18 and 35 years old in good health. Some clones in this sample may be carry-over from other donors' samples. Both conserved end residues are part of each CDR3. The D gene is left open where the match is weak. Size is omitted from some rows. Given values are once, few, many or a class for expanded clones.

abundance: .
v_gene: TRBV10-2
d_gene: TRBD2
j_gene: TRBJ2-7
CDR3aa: CASGPGGYEQYF
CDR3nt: TGCGCCAGCGGACCGGGGGGCTACGAGCAGTACTTC

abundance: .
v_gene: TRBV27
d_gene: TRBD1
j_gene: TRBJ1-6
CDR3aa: CASRLTGTGSPLHF
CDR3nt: TGTGCCAGCAGACTGACAGGGACGGGTTCACCCCTCCACTTT

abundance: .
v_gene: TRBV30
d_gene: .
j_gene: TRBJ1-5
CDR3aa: CAWSVGTLNQPQHF
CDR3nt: TGTGCCTGGAGTGTAGGCACTCTCAATCAGCCCCAGCATTTT

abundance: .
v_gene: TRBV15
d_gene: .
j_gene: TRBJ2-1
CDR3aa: CAAGTPPFDEQFF
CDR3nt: TGTGCCGCTGGGACTCCCCCTTTCGATGAGCAGTTCTTC

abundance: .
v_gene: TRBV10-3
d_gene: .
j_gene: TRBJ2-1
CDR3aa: CAISESMAGAYNEQFF
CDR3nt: TGTGCCATCAGTGAGTCAATGGCGGGGGCATACAATGAGCAGTTCTTC

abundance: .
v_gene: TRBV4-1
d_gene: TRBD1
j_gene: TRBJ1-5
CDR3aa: CASSQVDRANQPQHF
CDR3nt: TGCGCCAGCAGCCAAGTGGACAGGGCGAATCAGCCCCAGCATTTT

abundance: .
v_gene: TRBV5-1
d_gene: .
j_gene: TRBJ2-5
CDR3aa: CASSLWRGRGETQYF
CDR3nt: TGCGCCAGCAGCTTGTGGCGCGGGCGGGGAGAGACCCAGTACTTC

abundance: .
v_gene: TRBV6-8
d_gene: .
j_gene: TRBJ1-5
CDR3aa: CASSYSRFRSSNQPQHF
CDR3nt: TGTGCCAGCAGTTACTCGAGGTTTAGGAGTAGCAATCAGCCCCAGCATTTT

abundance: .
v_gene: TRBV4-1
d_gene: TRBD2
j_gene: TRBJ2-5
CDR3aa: CASSPGTSGRRYQETQYF
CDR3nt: TGCGCCAGCAGCCCGGGGACTAGCGGGAGGCGATACCAAGAGACCCAGTACTTC

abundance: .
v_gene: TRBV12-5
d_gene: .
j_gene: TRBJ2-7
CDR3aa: CASGLVVRDYEQYF
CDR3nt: TGTGCTAGTGGTTTGGTGGTCAGAGACTACGAGCAGTACTTC

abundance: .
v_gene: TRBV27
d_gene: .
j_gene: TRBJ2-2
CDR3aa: CASRESNTGELFF
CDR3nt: TGTGCCAGCAGGGAGTCCAACACCGGGGAGCTGTTTTTT

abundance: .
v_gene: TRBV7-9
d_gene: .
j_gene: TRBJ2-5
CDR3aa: CASSPPWGQETQYF
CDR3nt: TGTGCCAGCAGCCCCCCCTGGGGGCAAGAGACCCAGTACTTC

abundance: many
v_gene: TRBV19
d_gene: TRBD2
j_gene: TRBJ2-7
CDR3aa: CASSIGTNSYEQYF
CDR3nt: TGTGCCAGTAGTATCGGGACTAACTCCTACGAGCAGTACTTC

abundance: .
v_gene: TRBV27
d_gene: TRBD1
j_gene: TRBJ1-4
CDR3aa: CVSSSRTGPTFATNEKLFF
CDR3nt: TGTGTCAGCAGTTCCCGGACAGGGCCGACCTTTGCAACTAATGAAAAACTGTTTTTT

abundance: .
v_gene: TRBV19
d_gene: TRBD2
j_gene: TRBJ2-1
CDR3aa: CASQLAGVGEQFF
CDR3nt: TGTGCCAGCCAATTAGCGGGAGTGGGAGAGCAGTTCTTC

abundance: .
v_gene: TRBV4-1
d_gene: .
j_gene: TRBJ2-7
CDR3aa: CASSEGANYEQYF
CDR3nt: TGCGCCAGCAGCGAGGGAGCCAACTACGAGCAGTACTTC

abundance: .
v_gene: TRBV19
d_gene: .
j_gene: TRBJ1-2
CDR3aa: CASSPGVYGYTF
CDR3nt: TGTGCCAGTAGCCCTGGAGTCTATGGCTACACCTTC

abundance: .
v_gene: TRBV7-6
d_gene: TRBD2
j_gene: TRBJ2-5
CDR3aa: CASSRTSGSGETQYF
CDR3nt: TGTGCCAGCAGCCGGACTAGCGGGAGTGGGGAGACCCAGTACTTC

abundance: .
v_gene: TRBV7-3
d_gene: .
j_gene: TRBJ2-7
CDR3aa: CASSPGWGPSYEQYF
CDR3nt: TGTGCCAGCAGCCCTGGGTGGGGACCGTCCTACGAGCAGTACTTC

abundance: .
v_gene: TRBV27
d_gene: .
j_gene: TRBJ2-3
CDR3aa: CASSFSGDTQYF
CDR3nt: TGTGCCAGCAGTTTTAGCGGAGATACGCAGTATTTT

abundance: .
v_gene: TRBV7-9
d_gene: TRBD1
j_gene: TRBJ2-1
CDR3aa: CASSNLQGAVYNEQFF
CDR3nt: TGTGCCAGCAGCAACCTACAGGGGGCGGTGTACAATGAGCAGTTCTTC

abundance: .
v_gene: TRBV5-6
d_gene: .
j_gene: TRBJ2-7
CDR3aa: CASSLEGSYEQYF
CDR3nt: TGTGCCAGCAGCTTGGAGGGATCCTACGAGCAGTACTTC

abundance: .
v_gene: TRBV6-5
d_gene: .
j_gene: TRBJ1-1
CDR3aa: CASSYTEGDTEAFF
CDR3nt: TGTGCCAGCAGCTATACCGAGGGGGACACTGAAGCTTTCTTT

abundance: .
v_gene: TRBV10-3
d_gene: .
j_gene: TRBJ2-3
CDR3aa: CAISGIGAGTDTQYF
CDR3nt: TGTGCCATCAGTGGGATAGGGGCGGGCACAGATACGCAGTATTTT

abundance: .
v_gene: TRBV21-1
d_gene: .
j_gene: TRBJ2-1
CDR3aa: CASSAPLAEQFF
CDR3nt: TGTGCCAGCAGCGCCCCCCTAGCGGAGCAGTTCTTC

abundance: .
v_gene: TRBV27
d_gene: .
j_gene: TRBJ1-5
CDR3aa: CASTSTGFGNQPQHF
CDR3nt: TGTGCCAGCACATCAACAGGGTTTGGCAATCAGCCCCAGCATTTT

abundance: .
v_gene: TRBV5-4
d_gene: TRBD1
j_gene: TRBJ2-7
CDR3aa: CASSVDRGENYEQYF
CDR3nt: TGTGCCAGCAGCGTTGACAGGGGGGAAAACTACGAGCAGTACTTC

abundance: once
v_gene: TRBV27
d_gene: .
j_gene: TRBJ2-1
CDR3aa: CASSFTGFYNEQFF
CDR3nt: TGTGCCAGCAGTTTCACAGGATTTTACAATGAGCAGTTCTTC

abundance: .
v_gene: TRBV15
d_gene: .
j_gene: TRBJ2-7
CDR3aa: CATSRGREHYEQYF
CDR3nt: TGTGCCACCAGCAGAGGCAGGGAGCACTACGAGCAGTACTTC

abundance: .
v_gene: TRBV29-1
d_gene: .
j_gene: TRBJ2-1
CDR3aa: CSVVPPGDEQFF
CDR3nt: TGCAGCGTCGTCCCCCCAGGGGATGAGCAGTTCTTC

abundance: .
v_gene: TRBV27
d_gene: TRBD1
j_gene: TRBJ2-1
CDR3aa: CASSRLQGDNEQFF
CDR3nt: TGTGCCAGCAGTCGGTTGCAGGGGGACAATGAGCAGTTCTTC

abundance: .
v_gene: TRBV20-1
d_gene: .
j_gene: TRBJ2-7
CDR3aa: CSAHQPSEQYF
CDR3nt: TGCAGTGCTCATCAACCCTCCGAGCAGTACTTC

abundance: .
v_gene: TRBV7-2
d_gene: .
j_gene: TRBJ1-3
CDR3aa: CASSLVTGNTIYF
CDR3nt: TGTGCCAGCAGCTTGGTCACTGGAAACACCATATATTTT

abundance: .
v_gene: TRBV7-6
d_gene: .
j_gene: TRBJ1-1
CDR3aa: CASSLVEGRTEAFF
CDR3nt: TGTGCCAGCAGCTTGGTCGAAGGGAGGACTGAAGCTTTCTTT

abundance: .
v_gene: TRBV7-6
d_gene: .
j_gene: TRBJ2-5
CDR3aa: CASSLALGHLKETQYF
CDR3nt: TGTGCCAGCAGCTTAGCGCTGGGACACCTAAAAGAGACCCAGTACTTC

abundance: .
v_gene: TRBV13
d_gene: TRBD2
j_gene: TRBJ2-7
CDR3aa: CASSGTAGGPHEQYF
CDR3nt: TGTGCCAGCAGCGGCACGGCGGGAGGGCCTCACGAGCAGTACTTC